These T cell receptor beta chains were read from a single sample in a study of low-dose radiotherapy and immunotherapy resistance in tumors. TCRdb re-derived calls from the reads in MiXCR, one entry per CDR3 protein. The repertoire has tens of thousands of distinct CDR3 sequences, about an eighth of them found once; the top ten carry about 6%. Sample: PBMCs, taken before treatment. The receptor source for this set is a female donor with ovarian cancer. Both conserved end residues are trimmed from each CDR3.

SAADSSYNSPLH | TRBV29-1
ASSRRGINEQY | TRBV27
ASRDSSMYGYT | TRBV2
ASKTGGERNTEAF | TRBV7-2
ASSPSGREPQH | TRBV18
ASSLVSGHPDEQY | TRBV7-9
ASSGLEYEQY | TRBV6-2/TRBV6-3
SARGGTDANYGYT | TRBV20-1
ASSLASDTYEQY | TRBV7-6
SARVTGAYSPLH | TRBV20-1
SARVAGRRDTQY | TRBV20-1
ASSQGGSTGELF | TRBV3-1
SVPGQGGADTQY | TRBV29-1
SVGPDRADTQY | TRBV29-1
SARPTGYNYNEQF | TRBV20-1
ASSLEKVQETQY | TRBV3-1
SARVGYNGYT | TRBV20-1
ASTTGALNYGYT | TRBV12-3/TRBV12-4
ASSKGQTPGNTIY | TRBV6-2/TRBV6-3
ASSSPAPETQH | TRBV5-4
SARDGTGQRFYEQY | TRBV20-1
ASSLDSEYSPLH | TRBV7-3
ASRGQSNTGELF | TRBV9